This T cell receptor (beta chain) was observed in a study of blood T cell repertoires in COVID-19. As for the study in general: The origin of the acute and convalescent COVID-19 samples was the United States, Italy and Spain. Sample material is recorded as cDNA or gDNA derived from T cells, B-cell-depleted T cells, or PBMCs.

Per the authors' pipeline: Amplification from reference gene primers served as the basis for estimated nucleated cell counts. Here immunoSEQ multiplex PCR was the method, and the copy in TCRdb shows in-frame clones only, minus some. That table gives V, J and clone size, and the DNA gave D and trimming. The table shows approximately 150,000 clones, with roughly 87% occurring only once. Between the trimmed V and J ends, which lost 0 bases and 3 bases, there was a span of 6 bases. This CDR3 has 14 residues. Germline-derived CDR1 and CDR2 are SGDLS and YYNGEE. The V and J genes are TRBV9 and TRBJ2-2; D may be TRBD2 (6 bases). Source material: peripheral blood. This clonotype was sampled from a woman in her fifties or sixties with active or convalescent COVID-19. The CDR3 protein is CASSVGRDTGELFF. Here the CDR3 DNA reads TGTGCCAGCAGCGTAGGGAGGGACACCGGGGAGCTGTTTTTT.